One and the same sample provided the 21 T cell receptor beta chains below, sequenced in a study of T cell responses to AZD1222 COVID-19 vaccine. Clones were read by immunoSEQ multiplex PCR, and TCRdb kept only the in-frame ones, dropping some. The sample lists 75,000 to 95,000 clones, under 95% occurring once. The sequenced sample was peripheral blood, obtained on day 0 of MenACWY control vaccination. The source of these receptors is an adult in good health.

This clone was seen once. The chain couples TRBV5-1 to TRBJ1-3; D is perhaps TRBD1 (5 bases). V gave up 4 bases and J gave up 3 bases, with 14 bases separating them. Germline lookup yields CDR1 SGHRS and CDR2 YFSETQ. The CDR3 runs 15 residues. The CDR3 bases are TGCGCCAGCAGCGTGACCGGGACCAATGGAAACACCATATATTTT. Translation: CASSVTGTNGNTIYF.

The DNA of the CDR3 is TGTGCCAGCAGGTACAGGGTGGGAGAGACCCAGTACTTC. Translating gives CASRYRVGETQYF. V and J are TRBV6-5 and TRBJ2-5, with a tentative D call TRBD1 (6 bases). Trimming pared 6 bases from V and 4 bases from J, leaving 12 bases between. The CDR3 spans 13 residues. Germline CDR1 MNHEY, CDR2 SVGAGI.

The chain uses TRBV7-8 and TRBJ2-2, with D uncertain. This CDR3 has 12 amino acids. The V end lost 7 bases, the J end lost 3 bases, and 6 bases lay between the germline ends. The V gene's germline CDR1 is SGHVS and CDR2 FQNEAQ. The CDR3 nucleotides read TGTGCCAGCAACCGAGACACCGGGGAGCTGTTTTTT. This sequence encodes CASNRDTGELFF.

This clone was seen a handful of times. V is TRBV11-1 and J is TRBJ1-1; a possible D gene is TRBD1 (5 bases). Germline V CDR1 and CDR2: SGHAT, FQDESV (reference sequence). Trimming removed 5 bases from V and 1 base from J, with 8 bases in between. The CDR3 extends over 13 amino acids. The CDR3 sequence: CASSNGGNTEAFF. CDR3 in DNA: TGTGCCAGCAGCAACGGGGGGAACACTGAAGCTTTCTTT.

The chain employs TRBV24-1 and TRBJ1-5; no firm D call. V was trimmed by 7 bases and J by 4 bases, leaving 16 bases between them. Per the germline V gene, CDR1 is KGHDR and CDR2 is SFDVKD. This CDR3 contains 15 residues. In nucleotides, the CDR3 is TGTGCCACCAGAGCCGGGAACGCGGGGAATCAGCCCCAGCATTTT. Its protein is CATRAGNAGNQPQHF.

In this sample, this clone turned up once. This chain connects TRBV7-2 to TRBJ2-1, with 11 nucleotides matching TRBD2. The germline gives CDR1 SGHTA, CDR2 FQGNSA. V was clipped by 1 base and J by 9 bases; unmatched bases: 2. The CDR3 spans 14 residues. The chain's CDR3 is CASSLVTSGSEQFF. For the CDR3, the DNA is TGTGCCAGCAGCTTAGTCACTAGCGGGAGTGAGCAGTTCTTC.

This chain links TRBV28 with TRBJ2-5; 8 bases fit TRBD1. The CDR3 has 14 amino acids. J gave up 5 bases and V 6 bases, and 8 bases lay outside the gene matches. CDR1 and CDR2 (germline): MDHEN, SYDVKM. CDR3 in amino acids: CASSAGQAGETQYF. The CDR3 coding sequence is TGTGCCAGCAGCGCGGGACAGGCTGGGGAGACCCAGTACTTC.

This sequence joins TRBV27 and TRBJ1-5, with 9 positions matching TRBD1. V lost 2 bases and J lost 2; bases outside the gene matches: 10. The CDR3 length is 18 residues. Germline loops: CDR1 MNHEY, CDR2 SMNVEV (reference sequence). The CDR3, as DNA: TGTGCCAGCAGTTTAGAACCCCCGGGACAGGGAGGCAATCAGCCCCAGCATTTT. The encoded protein is CASSLEPPGQGGNQPQHF.

This chain links TRBV28 with TRBJ2-7; D not certain. Germline CDR1 is MDHEN and CDR2 is SYDVKM. This CDR3 is 11 amino acids long. The V and J ends lost 3 bases and 7 bases respectively, with 7 bases between them. The DNA for the CDR3 is TGTGCCAGCAGTTTCCGGTGGGAGCAGTACTTC. It is translated as CASSFRWEQYF.

V gene TRBV19 combines with J gene TRBJ1-2; weak D call: TRBD1 (5 bases). The germline V and J ends were trimmed by 6 bases and 4 bases, with 18 bases remaining between them. From germline, CDR1 is LNHDA and CDR2 SQIVND (reference sequence). CDR3 length equals 15 residues. For the CDR3, the DNA is TGTGCCAGTAGCACCCGACAGCCTACCTCCTATGGCTACACCTTC. This encodes CASSTRQPTSYGYTF.

The chain employs TRBV10-3 and TRBJ2-2; TRBD2 is a possible D gene (6 bases). CDR3 length equals 14 residues. Germline assignment: CDR1 ENHRY and CDR2 SYGVKD. Trimming stripped 10 bases from V and 2 bases from J, with 14 bases between. The CDR3 coding sequence is TGTGCCAGCGCTAGACTAGAAAACACCGGGGAGCTGTTTTTT. It specifies CASARLENTGELFF.

The CDR3 loop is CASGLRSSYEQYF. CDR3 nucleotides: TGTGCCAGCGGCCTCAGGAGCTCCTACGAGCAGTACTTC. This chain connects TRBV3-1 (or the pseudogene TRBV3-2) to TRBJ2-7; D call uncertain. The CDR3 has 13 amino acids. V lost 8 bases, J lost 0 bases, and 11 bases lay in between. Germline V CDR1 and CDR2: LGHDT, YNNKEL (reference sequence).

The rearrangement links TRBV5-5 to TRBJ1-6; 7 nucleotides line up with TRBD1. V lost 2 bases and J lost 7; bases outside the gene matches: 9. Germline CDR1 is SGHKS and CDR2 is YYEKEE (reference sequence). There are 16 residues in the CDR3. Written as DNA, the CDR3 is TGTGCCAGCAGCTTTGGGACAGCCGATAGGAATTCACCCCTCCACTTT. It encodes CASSFGTADRNSPLHF.

V and J are TRBV5-1 and TRBJ1-4; 10 bases map to TRBD1. Trimming took 3 bases from V and 7 from J; bases not matched to a gene: 15. The CDR3 is 18 residues long. Germline CDR1 SGHRS, CDR2 YFSETQ. The CDR3 DNA is TGCGCCAGCAGCTGGGGGGACAGGGGCGATTCGTTGGGTGAAAAACTGTTTTTT. This encodes CASSWGDRGDSLGEKLFF.

The DNA for the CDR3 is TGTGCCAGCAGTGAAGGGACCCGGGGTACAGATACGCAGTATTTT. Translating it yields CASSEGTRGTDTQYF. The chain carries TRBV6-1 and TRBJ2-3; D might be TRBD2 (5 bases). The CDR3 loop spans 15 amino acids. The germline V gene has CDR1 MNHNS and CDR2 SASEGT. Deletions cut 1 base from V and 3 bases from J, with 11 bases between.

This sequence joins TRBV5-8 and TRBJ2-2; the D gene is possibly TRBD2 (5 bases). V was trimmed by 0 bases and J by 5 bases, leaving 11 bases between them. Germline assignment: CDR1 SGHTS and CDR2 YDEGEE. The CDR3 consists of 15 residues. CDR3 DNA sequence: TGTGCCAGCAGCTTGGTGACGGGGTTGACCGGGGAGCTGTTTTTT. Translated: CASSLVTGLTGELFF.

The chain carries TRBV19 and TRBJ2-7; TRBD1 agrees at 9 bases. The germline V gene encodes CDR1 LNHDA and CDR2 SQIVND (reference sequence). Germline trimming cut 5 bases from V and 1 base from J; bases unmatched to any gene: 6. The CDR3 has 15 residues. The CDR3 region has the DNA TGTGCCAGTAGTCTACAGGGGGCTGGTTCCTACGAGCAGTACTTC. Its protein product is CASSLQGAGSYEQYF.

This rearrangement joins TRBV28 to TRBJ1-1, with D perhaps TRBD1 (5 bases). Germline CDR1 and CDR2: MDHEN and SYDVKM. V was pared by 5 bases and J by 3 bases, with 19 bases between. The CDR3 extends over 16 amino acids. The CDR3 DNA reads TGTGCCAGCAGTATACGGGCCGAGGGGTTGGACACTGAAGCTTTCTTT. Translation: CASSIRAEGLDTEAFF.

The rearrangement joins TRBV7-6 to TRBJ1-4; 8 bases line up with TRBD1. Germline V gives CDR1 SGHVS, CDR2 FNYEAQ. The CDR3 covers 16 residues. Trimming at V came to 1 base and at J to 3 bases, leaving 4 bases not matched to a gene. The CDR3 spells CASSLGTGGSNEKLFF. CDR3 DNA sequence: TGTGCCAGCAGCTTAGGAACAGGGGGTTCTAATGAAAAACTGTTTTTT. The variable domain in full, completed from reference TRBV7-6 and TRBJ1-4, reads GAGVSQSPRYKVTKRGQDVALRCDPISGHVSLYWYRQALGQGPEFLTYFNYEAQQDKSGLPNDRFSAERPEGSISTLTIQRTEQRDSAMYRCASSLGTGGSNEKLFFGSGTQLSVL.

The CDR3 DNA sequence: TGTGCCAGCAGCACGGACAGGGGGGCTGGAAACACCATATATTTT. Protein sequence: CASSTDRGAGNTIYF. The J gene is TRBJ1-3, the V gene TRBV7-8, with 10 bases aligning to TRBD1. Germline V gene data show CDR1 as SGHVS and CDR2 as FQNEAQ. The CDR3 totals 15 residues. V lost 5 bases to trimming and J lost 2 bases; unmatched junction nucleotides: 3.

This chain links TRBV7-9 with TRBJ1-1; D might be TRBD1 (6 bases). Per germline, CDR1 SEHNR and CDR2 FQNEAQ (reference sequence). The CDR3 covers 12 residues. Trimming cost V 4 bases and J 7 bases, with 10 bases left between them. The DNA of the CDR3 is TGTGCCAGCAGCTCAGGGGAAGGTGAAGCTTTCTTT. Its translation: CASSSGEGEAFF.